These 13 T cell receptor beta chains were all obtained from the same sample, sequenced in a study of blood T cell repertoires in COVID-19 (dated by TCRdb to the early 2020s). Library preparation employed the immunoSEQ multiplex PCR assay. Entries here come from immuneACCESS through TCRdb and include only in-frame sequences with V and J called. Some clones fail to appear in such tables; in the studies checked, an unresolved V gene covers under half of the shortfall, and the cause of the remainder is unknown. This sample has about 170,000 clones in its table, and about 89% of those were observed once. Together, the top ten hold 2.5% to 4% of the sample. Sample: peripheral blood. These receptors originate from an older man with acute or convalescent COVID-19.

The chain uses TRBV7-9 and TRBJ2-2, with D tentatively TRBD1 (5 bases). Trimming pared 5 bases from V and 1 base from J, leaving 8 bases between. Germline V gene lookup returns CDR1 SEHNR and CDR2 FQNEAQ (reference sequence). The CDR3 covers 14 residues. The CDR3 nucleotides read TGTGCCAGCAGCCTTACAGGGAACACCGGGGAGCTGTTTTTT. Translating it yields CASSLTGNTGELFF.

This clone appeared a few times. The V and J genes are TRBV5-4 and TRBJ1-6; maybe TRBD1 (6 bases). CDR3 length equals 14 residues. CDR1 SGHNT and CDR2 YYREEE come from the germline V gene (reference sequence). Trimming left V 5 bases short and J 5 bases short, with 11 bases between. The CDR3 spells CASSPRTDNSPLHF. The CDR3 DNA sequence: TGTGCCAGCAGTCCTAGGACAGATAATTCACCCCTCCACTTT.

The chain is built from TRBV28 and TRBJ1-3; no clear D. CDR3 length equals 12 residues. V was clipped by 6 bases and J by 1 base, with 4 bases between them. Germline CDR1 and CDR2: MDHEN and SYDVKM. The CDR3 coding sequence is TGTGCCAGCAGCCCTTCTGGAAACACCATATATTTT. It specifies CASSPSGNTIYF.

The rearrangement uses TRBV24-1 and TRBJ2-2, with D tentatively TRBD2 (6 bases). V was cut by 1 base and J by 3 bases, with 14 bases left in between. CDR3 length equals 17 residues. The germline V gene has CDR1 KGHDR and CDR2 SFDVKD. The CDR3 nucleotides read TGTGCCACCAGTGATTTACGGACCGGGGGAGACACCGGGGAGCTGTTTTTT. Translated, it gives CATSDLRTGGDTGELFF.

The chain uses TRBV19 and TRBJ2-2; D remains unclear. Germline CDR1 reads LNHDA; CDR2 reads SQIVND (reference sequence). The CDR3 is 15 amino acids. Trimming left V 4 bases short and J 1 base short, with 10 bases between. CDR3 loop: CASSRPDWNTGELFF. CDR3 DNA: TGTGCCAGTAGTAGGCCCGACTGGAACACCGGGGAGCTGTTTTTT.

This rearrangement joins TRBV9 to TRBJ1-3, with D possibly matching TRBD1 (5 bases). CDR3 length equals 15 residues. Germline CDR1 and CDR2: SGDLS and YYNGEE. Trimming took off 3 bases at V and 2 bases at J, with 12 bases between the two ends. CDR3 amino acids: CASSAPQGAGNTIYF. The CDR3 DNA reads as TGTGCCAGCAGCGCGCCCCAGGGCGCTGGAAACACCATATATTTT.

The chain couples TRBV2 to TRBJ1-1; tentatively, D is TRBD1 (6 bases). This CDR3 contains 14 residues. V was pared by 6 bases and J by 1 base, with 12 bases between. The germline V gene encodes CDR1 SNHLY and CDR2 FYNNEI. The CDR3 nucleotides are TGTGCCAGCAGAACAGGGTACCGGAACACTGAAGCTTTCTTT. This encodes CASRTGYRNTEAFF.

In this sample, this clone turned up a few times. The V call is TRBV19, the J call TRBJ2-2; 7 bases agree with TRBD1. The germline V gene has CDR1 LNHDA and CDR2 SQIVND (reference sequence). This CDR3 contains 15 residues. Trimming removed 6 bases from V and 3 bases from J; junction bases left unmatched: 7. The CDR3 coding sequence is TGTGCCAGTAGGGTTAGGGGGCTTGACACCGGGGAGCTGTTTTTT. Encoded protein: CASRVRGLDTGELFF.

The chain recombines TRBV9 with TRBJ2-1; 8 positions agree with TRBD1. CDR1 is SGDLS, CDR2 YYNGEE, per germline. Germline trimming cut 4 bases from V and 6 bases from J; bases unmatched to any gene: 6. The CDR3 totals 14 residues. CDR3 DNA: TGTGCCAGCAGCCCCCAGACAGGGGCCAATGAGCAGTTCTTC. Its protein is CASSPQTGANEQFF.

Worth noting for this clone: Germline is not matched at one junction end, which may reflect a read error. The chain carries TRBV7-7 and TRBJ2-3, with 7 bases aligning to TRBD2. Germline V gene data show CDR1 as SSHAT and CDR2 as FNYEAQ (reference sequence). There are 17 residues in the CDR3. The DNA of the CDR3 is TGTGCTAGCAGCTTAGGTAGTAGCGGGTTTGCCACAGATACGCAGTATTTT. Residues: CASSLGSSGFATDTQYF.

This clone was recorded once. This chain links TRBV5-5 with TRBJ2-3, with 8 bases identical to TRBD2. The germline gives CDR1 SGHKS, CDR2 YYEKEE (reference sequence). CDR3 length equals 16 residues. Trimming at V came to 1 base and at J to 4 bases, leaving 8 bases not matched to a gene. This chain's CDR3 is CASSLRGLAGADTQYF. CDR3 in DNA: TGTGCCAGCAGCTTGAGAGGACTAGCCGGGGCAGATACGCAGTATTTT.

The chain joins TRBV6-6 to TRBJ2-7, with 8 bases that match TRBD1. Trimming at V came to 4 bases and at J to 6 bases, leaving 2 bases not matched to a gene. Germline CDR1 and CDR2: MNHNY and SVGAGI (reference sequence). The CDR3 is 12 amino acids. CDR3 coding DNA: TGTGCCAGCAGTTTGGGGACAGGCGAGCAGTACTTC. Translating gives CASSLGTGEQYF.

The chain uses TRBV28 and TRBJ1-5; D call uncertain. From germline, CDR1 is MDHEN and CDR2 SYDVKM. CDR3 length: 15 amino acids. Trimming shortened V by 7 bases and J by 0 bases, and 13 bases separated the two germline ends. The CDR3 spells CASTNGGNSNQPQHF. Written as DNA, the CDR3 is TGTGCCAGCACCAACGGCGGGAATAGCAATCAGCCCCAGCATTTT.